The clone carrying this T cell receptor beta chain was found a few times. The time point denotes: patch test 1, 2 weeks after DPC sensitization. Treatment given: therapeutic diphenylcyclopropenone sensitization with weekly scalp DPC. This record comes from a study of human T cells and chemical hapten exposure. Germline V lookup: CDR1 MGHDK, CDR2 SYGVNS. V was shortened by 3 bases and J by 2 bases, with 11 bases between the two germline ends. This CDR3 is 14 amino acids long. In TCRdb, the RACE reads were re-called with MiXCR into one record per CDR3 protein. Found here are 340,000 or so distinct CDR3 sequences, around 7% of them singletons; the top ten hold 8% to 9%.

The rearrangement uses TRBV25-1 and TRBJ2-7; D is ambiguous. The receptor was isolated from a woman between 18 and 30 years old with alopecia areata. Some clones in this sample may be carry-over from other donors' samples. The source was whole blood, collected in connection with sensitization to the hapten diphenylcyclopropenone (DPC). This CDR3 reads CASSETPTTYEQYF. The CDR3 DNA follows: TGTGCCAGCAGTGAGACACCTACCACCTACGAGCAGTACTTC.